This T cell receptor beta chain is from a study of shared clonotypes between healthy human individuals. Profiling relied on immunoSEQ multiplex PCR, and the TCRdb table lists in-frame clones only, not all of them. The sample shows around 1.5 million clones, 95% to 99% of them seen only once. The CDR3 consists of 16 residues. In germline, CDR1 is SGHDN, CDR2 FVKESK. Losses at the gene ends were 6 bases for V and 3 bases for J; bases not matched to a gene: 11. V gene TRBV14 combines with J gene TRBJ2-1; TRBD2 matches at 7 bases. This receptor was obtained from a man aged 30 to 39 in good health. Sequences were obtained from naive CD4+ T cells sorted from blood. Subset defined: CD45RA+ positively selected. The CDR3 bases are TGTGCCAGCAGTCGCCTTTGGGCGGGAGACTACAATGAGCAGTTCTTC. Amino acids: CASSRLWAGDYNEQFF.